This TCR beta chain is drawn from a study of T cells in Graves' hyperthyroidism and ophthalmopathy. Study-wide results and caveats: Most thyroid-expanded clonotypes above 0.001 were also found in blood. Model output signaled ophthalmopathy a median about seven months ahead of onset.

Template material for amplifying TCR beta CDR3 regions consisted of RNA transcripts. First-round RT-PCR of the TCR CDR3 relied on the HTBI primer set. One entry per CDR3 protein, called by TCRdb with MiXCR from the multiplex PCR reads. The sample comprises about 410,000 distinct CDR3 sequences, 14% to 15% of which are singletons, and approximately 13% rests with the top ten. Ophthalmopathy patients all had a Clinical Activity Score of at least 3, a NOSPECS grade of at least 4 and disease under 3 months old. The study excluded patients with uncontrolled infection, other autoimmune disease, pregnancy or lactation. This clonotype was recorded many times. Its antigen is unknown. Germline-derived CDR1 and CDR2 are GTSNPN and SVGIG (reference sequence). CDR3 length: 15 amino acids. V lost 4 bases and J lost 2; bases outside the gene matches: 8.

Sequencing was performed on blood. This receptor was obtained from a young man with Graves' ophthalmopathy. The V and J genes are TRBV30 and TRBJ2-7, with 10 bases lining up with TRBD1. CDR3 DNA: TGTGCCTGGACCCCTCGGACAGGGGGTACCTACGAGCAGTACTTC. Protein: CAWTPRTGGTYEQYF. The variable domain in full, completed from reference TRBV30 and TRBJ2-7, reads SQTIHQWPATLVQPVGSPLSLECTVEGTSNPNLYWYRQAAGRGLQLLFYSVGIGQISSEVPQNLSASRPQDRQFILSSKKLLLSDSGFYLCAWTPRTGGTYEQYFGPGTRLTVT.